This T cell receptor beta chain was obtained from a study of shared clonotypes between healthy human individuals. For the study at large: Plates per donor: three CD4 naive, three CD4 memory, two CD8 naive, one CD8 memory.

The table came from immunoSEQ multiplex PCR; TCRdb's copy has only in-frame clones and leaves some out. This sample has fewer than 1.8 million clones, with roughly 98.5% found just once. V was clipped by 0 bases and J by 5 bases, with 11 bases between them. The germline CDR1 and CDR2 sequences are SGHNT and YYREEE (reference sequence). This CDR3 region has 15 residues. Every contributor of samples was a Caucasian grown-up residing in Nashville, Tennessee. CD45RA-negative memory and CD45RA+ naive subsets were split from the CD4+ cells. The origin of this receptor is a young man in good health. The V and J genes are TRBV5-4 and TRBJ2-2, with a tentative D call TRBD1 (7 bases). Input material: naive CD4+ T cells sorted from blood. Subset defined: CD45RA+ positively selected. The CDR3 coding sequence is TGTGCCAGCAGCTTGGTGGCAGGGGGGACCGGGGAGCTGTTTTTT. Translating gives CASSLVAGGTGELFF.